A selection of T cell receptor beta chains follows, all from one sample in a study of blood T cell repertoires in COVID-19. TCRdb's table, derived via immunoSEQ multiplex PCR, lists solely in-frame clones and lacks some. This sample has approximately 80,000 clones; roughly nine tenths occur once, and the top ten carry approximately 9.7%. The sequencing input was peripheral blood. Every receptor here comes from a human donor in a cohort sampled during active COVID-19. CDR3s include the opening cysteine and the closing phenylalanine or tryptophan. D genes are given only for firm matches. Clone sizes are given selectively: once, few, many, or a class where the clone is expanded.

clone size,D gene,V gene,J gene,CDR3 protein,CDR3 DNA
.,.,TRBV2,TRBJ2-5,CASSDGAGVSETQYF,TGTGCCAGCAGTGACGGCGCGGGTGTGTCAGAGACCCAGTACTTC
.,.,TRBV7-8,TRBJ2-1,CASSRGGTYNEQFF,TGTGCCAGCTCTAGGGGGGGGACCTACAATGAGCAGTTCTTC
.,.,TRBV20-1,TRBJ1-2,CSANPTFGYTF,TGCAGTGCTAACCCCACATTTGGCTACACCTTC
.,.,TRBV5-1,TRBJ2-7,CASSLTGSYEQYF,TGCGCCAGCAGCTTGACAGGCTCCTACGAGCAGTACTTC
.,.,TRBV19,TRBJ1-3,CASRFGGSGNTIYF,TGTGCCAGCCGGTTCGGGGGTTCTGGAAACACCATATATTTT
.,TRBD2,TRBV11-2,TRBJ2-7,CASSLRGGLALEQYF,TGTGCCAGCAGCTTGCGGGGTGGACTAGCCCTCGAGCAGTACTTC
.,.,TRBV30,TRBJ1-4,CASSLATNEKLFF,TGTGCCTCCTCTCTTGCAACTAATGAAAAACTGTTTTTT
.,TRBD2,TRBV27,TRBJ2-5,CASSPGASGGGETQYF,TGTGCCAGCAGTCCCGGGGCTAGCGGGGGCGGGGAGACCCAGTACTTC
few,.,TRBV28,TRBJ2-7,CASSLSDSLYGGEYF,TGTGCCAGCAGTCTATCAGACAGCCTCTACGGCGGGGAGTACTTC
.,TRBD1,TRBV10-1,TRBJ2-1,CASSVDRAYNEQFF,TGCGCCAGCAGTGTGGACAGGGCCTACAATGAGCAGTTCTTC
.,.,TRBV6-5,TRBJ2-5,CASTSLTQGGETQYF,TGTGCCAGCACCTCGCTGACGCAGGGGGGAGAGACCCAGTACTTC
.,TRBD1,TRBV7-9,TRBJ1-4,CASSSTGAPNEKLFF,TGTGCCAGCAGCTCAACAGGGGCGCCTAATGAAAAACTGTTTTTT
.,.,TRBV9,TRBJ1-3,CASSSKRGGFNGNTIYF,TGTGCCAGCAGCTCAAAAAGGGGGGGCTTCAACGGAAACACCATATATTTT
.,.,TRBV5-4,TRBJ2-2,CASSLDPDTGELFF,TGTGCCAGCAGCTTGGATCCGGACACCGGGGAGCTGTTTTTT
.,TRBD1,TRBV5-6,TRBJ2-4,CASSLPIRTGENIQYF,TGTGCCAGCAGCTTACCAATAAGGACAGGGGAAAACATTCAGTACTTC
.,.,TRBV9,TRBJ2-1,CASSPAMSRSDNEQFF,TGTGCCAGCAGTCCTGCTATGAGTCGGAGTGACAATGAGCAGTTCTTC
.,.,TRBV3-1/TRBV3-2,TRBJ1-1,CASSTHSNTEAFF,TGTGCCAGCAGCACTCACAGTAACACTGAAGCTTTCTTT
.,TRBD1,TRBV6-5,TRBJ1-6,CASSRTGEKSPLHF,TGTGCCAGCAGTCGCACAGGGGAAAAGTCACCCCTCCACTTT
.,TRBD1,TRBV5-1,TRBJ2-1,CASSLEPTGDNEQFF,TGCGCCAGCAGCTTGGAGCCGACAGGGGACAATGAGCAGTTCTTC
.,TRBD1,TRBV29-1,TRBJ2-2,CSIRTGTGNTGELFF,TGCAGCATTCGAACCGGGACAGGGAACACCGGGGAGCTGTTTTTT
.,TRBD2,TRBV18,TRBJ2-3,CASSPGLDLLTQYF,TGTGCCAGCTCACCGGGACTAGACTTGTTAACGCAGTATTTT
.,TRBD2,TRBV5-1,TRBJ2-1,CASSSGGAPIDEQFF,TGCGCCAGCAGTAGCGGGGGGGCCCCTATCGATGAGCAGTTCTTC
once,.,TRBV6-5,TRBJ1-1,CASGLTALNTEAFF,TGTGCCAGCGGTCTGACAGCCCTGAACACTGAAGCTTTCTTT
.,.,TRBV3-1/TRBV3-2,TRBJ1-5,CASSQDLDQPQHF,TGTGCCAGCAGCCAAGACCTTGATCAGCCCCAGCATTTT
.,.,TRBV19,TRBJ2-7,CASSARHASWDEQYF,TGTGCCAGTAGTGCCAGACATGCCTCCTGGGACGAGCAGTACTTC
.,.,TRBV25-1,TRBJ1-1,CASSRRSTEAFF,TGTGCCAGCTCTCGAAGGAGCACTGAAGCTTTCTTT
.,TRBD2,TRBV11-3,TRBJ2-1,CASSPGLAWDNEQFF,TGTGCCAGCAGCCCAGGACTAGCGTGGGACAATGAGCAGTTCTTC
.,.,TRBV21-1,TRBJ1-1,CASSHRQGVRTEAFF,TGTGCCAGCAGCCATAGACAGGGAGTCCGTACTGAAGCTTTCTTT
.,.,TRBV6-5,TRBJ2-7,CASSYSWGDEQYF,TGTGCCAGCAGTTACTCTTGGGGGGACGAGCAGTACTTC
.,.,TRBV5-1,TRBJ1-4,CASSLGGTASNEKLFF,TGCGCCAGCAGCTTGGGGGGGACTGCCTCTAATGAAAAACTGTTTTTT
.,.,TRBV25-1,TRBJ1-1,CASSPLGGRTEAFF,TGTGCCAGCAGTCCGCTCGGGGGGAGGACTGAAGCTTTCTTT
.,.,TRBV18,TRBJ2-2,CASSPLTGYTGELFF,TGTGCCAGCTCACCACTCACAGGTTACACCGGGGAGCTGTTTTTT
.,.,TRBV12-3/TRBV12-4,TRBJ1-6,CASSLNGPLHF,TGTGCCAGCAGCCTAAACGGACCCCTCCACTTT
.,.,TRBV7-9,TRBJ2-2,CASQNEKTGNTGELFF,TGTGCCAGCCAAAACGAGAAGACAGGGAACACCGGGGAGCTGTTTTTT
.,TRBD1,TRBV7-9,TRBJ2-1,CASSLDRGAYNEQFF,TGTGCCAGCAGCTTGGACAGGGGGGCCTACAATGAGCAGTTCTTC
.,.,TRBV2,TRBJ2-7,CASSDHPASAGDISYEQYF,TGTGCCAGCAGTGATCACCCTGCCAGCGCCGGGGACATCTCCTACGAGCAGTACTTC
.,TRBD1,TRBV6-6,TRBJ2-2,CASSSRTGMVGGELFF,TGTGCCAGCAGTTCCCGGACAGGGATGGTGGGCGGGGAGCTGTTTTTT
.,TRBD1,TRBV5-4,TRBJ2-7,CASSPGTASYEQYF,TGTGCCAGCAGCCCGGGGACAGCCTCCTACGAGCAGTACTTC
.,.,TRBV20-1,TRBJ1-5,CSASMGAGVNQPQHF,TGCAGTGCTAGTATGGGGGCGGGGGTTAATCAGCCCCAGCATTTT
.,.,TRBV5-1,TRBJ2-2,CASSPSGTNTGELFF,TGCGCCAGCAGCCCTTCAGGAACGAACACCGGGGAGCTGTTTTTT
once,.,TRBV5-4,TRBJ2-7,CASSSRQGGYEQYF,TGTGCCAGCAGCTCCAGACAGGGAGGTTACGAGCAGTACTTC
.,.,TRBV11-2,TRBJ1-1,CASSLQGNTEAFF,TGTGCCAGCAGCTTACAGGGGAACACTGAAGCTTTCTTT